These 31 T cell receptor beta chains share one sample of origin, sequenced in a study of CD8 T cells in ankylosing spondylitis. In TCRdb, the 5' RACE reads were re-called with MiXCR into one record per CDR3 protein. The sample lists about 140,000 distinct CDR3 sequences, approximately 32% occurring once. The specimen was synovial fluid, either unsorted or a sorted T cell fraction (not recorded which). The receptor set was obtained from a male donor with ankylosing spondylitis.

This clonotype showed up just a few times. In nucleotides, the CDR3 is TGCGCCAGCAGCCTAAACAGGGGGACTAGCGGGACCGGGGAGCTGTTTTTT. Translation gives CASSLNRGTSGTGELFF. The chain has TRBV5-1 and TRBJ2-2; 12 bases fit TRBD2. With 4 bases clipped from V and 5 bases from J, the junction kept 9 bases outside the gene matches. Germline loops: CDR1 SGHRS, CDR2 YFSETQ. This CDR3 spans 17 amino acids.

The chain links TRBV29-1 to TRBJ1-6, with D possibly being TRBD1 (6 bases). With 5 bases removed from V and 9 bases from J, the gap between germline ends came to 14 bases. CDR1 and CDR2 from the germline V gene are SQVTM and ANQGSEA. There are 13 residues in the CDR3. CDR3 DNA: TGCAGCGTTTCCAAGGGGGAGCGTTCACCCCTCCACTTT. This encodes CSVSKGERSPLHF.

The rearrangement uses TRBV27 and TRBJ1-1, with 7 positions matching TRBD1. Germline V CDR1 and CDR2: MNHEY, SMNVEV (reference sequence). This CDR3 has 14 residues. J lost 4 bases, V lost 5 bases, and 7 bases had no gene match. The CDR3 here is CASSIRQGITEAFF. DNA for the CDR3: TGTGCCAGCAGTATACGACAGGGAATCACTGAAGCTTTCTTT.

The chain recombines TRBV14 with TRBJ1-4; D is ambiguous. Germline V lookup: CDR1 SGHDN, CDR2 FVKESK. The CDR3 totals 18 residues. Trimming left V 0 bases short and J 12 bases short, with 26 bases between. This chain's CDR3 is CASSQDAGRFGYSSELFF. CDR3 DNA: TGTGCCAGCAGCCAAGATGCGGGGAGGTTTGGTTATAGCTCGGAACTGTTTTTT.

The table lists this clonotype with a few counts. V and J are TRBV5-5 and TRBJ1-1; no clear D. This CDR3 contains 13 residues. V was cut by 2 bases and J by 1 base, with 6 bases left in between. The germline V gene has CDR1 SGHKS and CDR2 YYEKEE (reference sequence). CDR3 amino acids: CASSLTPNTEAFF. CDR3 sequence (DNA): TGTGCCAGCAGCTTAACGCCGAACACTGAAGCTTTCTTT.

In its sample, this clonotype was seen a few times. The genes are TRBV18 and TRBJ2-1; D possibly corresponds to TRBD2 (6 bases). This CDR3 has 14 amino acids. Trimming left V 8 bases short and J 0 bases short, with 11 bases between. Germline V gene lookup returns CDR1 KGHSH and CDR2 LQKENI. The CDR3 sequence: CASTGDSSYNEQFF. In nucleotides, the CDR3 is TGTGCCAGCACGGGGGACTCCTCCTACAATGAGCAGTTCTTC.

This clonotype was observed a few times. The genes are TRBV2 and TRBJ1-2, with 8 bases that match TRBD1. This CDR3 comprises 15 residues. V dropped 5 bases and J dropped 8; count of bases not matched to a gene: 13. Germline CDR1 and CDR2: SNHLY and FYNNEI. The CDR3: CASSKEQGVYEGYTF. The CDR3 nucleotides are TGTGCCAGCAGTAAAGAACAGGGGGTTTATGAGGGCTACACCTTC.

Only a few counts were recorded for this clonotype. This chain links TRBV12-3 or TRBV12-4 with TRBJ2-1; 11 bases are shared with TRBD2. The CDR3 covers 18 residues. The V and J ends lost 5 bases and 5 bases, in that order; junction bases with no gene match: 14. The CDR3 nucleotides read TGTGCCAGCAGTCCCAATAGCGGGGGGGCTCGGGTGAACAATGAGCAGTTCTTC. It translates to CASSPNSGGARVNNEQFF.

There are many counts of this clonotype. The chain is built from TRBV2 and TRBJ1-2; TRBD1 aligns across 7 bases. V lost 3 bases to trimming and J lost 7 bases; unmatched junction nucleotides: 8. The CDR3 runs to 14 residues. CDR1 and CDR2 (germline): SNHLY, FYNNEI. CDR3 bases: TGTGCCAGCAGTGACGACAGGGAAGAAACTGGCTACACCTTC. Amino acid sequence: CASSDDREETGYTF. The variable domain in full, completed from reference TRBV2 and TRBJ1-2, reads EPEVTQTPSHQVTQMGQEVILRCVPISNHLYFYWYRQILGQKVEFLVSFYNNEISEKSEIFDDQFSVERPDGSNFTLKIRSTKLEDSAMYFCASSDDREETGYTFGSGTRLTVV.

This clonotype has just a few counts. The V and J genes are TRBV29-1 and TRBJ2-5; 12 positions match TRBD2. The trim removed 6 bases at V and 6 bases at J, leaving 5 bases unmatched. From germline, CDR1 is SQVTM and CDR2 ANQGSEA. The CDR3 sequence is 13 residues long. CDR3 loop: CSVETSGSKTQYF. CDR3 bases: TGCAGCGTGGAGACTAGCGGGAGCAAGACCCAGTACTTC.

Ten or more counts support this clonotype. This chain links TRBV5-1 with TRBJ2-3, with 7 positions matching TRBD1. CDR3 length equals 18 residues. The germline V gene has CDR1 SGHRS and CDR2 YFSETQ. J was trimmed by 0 bases and V by 4 bases; bases with no gene match: 14. The CDR3 sequence: CASSRRGGGDSSTDTQYF. In DNA form, the CDR3 reads TGCGCCAGCAGCAGGAGAGGGGGCGGAGACAGTAGCACAGATACGCAGTATTTT.

The chain has TRBV6-2 or TRBV6-3 and TRBJ1-1; 10 bases align to TRBD1. Germline trimming cut 11 bases from V and 6 bases from J; bases unmatched to any gene: 9. Germline V CDR1 and CDR2: MNHEY, SVGEGT. The CDR3 spans 13 residues. For the CDR3, the DNA is TGTGCCTCTAAGACAGGGGGCCGGCCTGAAGCTTTCTTT. Its protein product is CASKTGGRPEAFF.

This clonotype showed up many times. The chain combines TRBV21-1 with TRBJ2-7; TRBD2 is the table's D call, not checked against the DNA. TRBV21-1 has pseudogene status. The CDR3 spans 20 residues. The DNA of the CDR3 is TGTGCCAGCAGAATTACAGGGCGGGTAGCGGGAGTCCTATTCTCCTACGAGCAGTACTTC. Translation gives CASRITGRVAGVLFSYEQYF.

This CDR3 is CASSMTNSPLHF. CDR3 DNA: TGTGCCAGTAGTATGACTAATTCACCCCTCCACTTT. The chain couples TRBV19 to TRBJ1-6; D remains ambiguous. The germline V gene encodes CDR1 LNHDA and CDR2 SQIVND (reference sequence). V dropped 3 bases and J dropped 6 bases, with 3 bases sitting between them. The CDR3 is 12 residues long.

This clonotype was detected ten times or more. V gene TRBV20-1 combines with J gene TRBJ1-2; maybe TRBD1 (5 bases). The CDR3 runs 17 residues. The germline V gene has CDR1 DFQATT and CDR2 SNEGSKA (reference sequence). V was shortened by 2 bases and J by 3 bases, with 22 bases between the two germline ends. The CDR3 protein is CSARPGTLGQGDYGYTF. In DNA form, the CDR3 reads TGCAGTGCTAGACCCGGGACTCTAGGCCAGGGTGACTATGGCTACACCTTC.

This clonotype was seen more than once but under ten times. The chain uses TRBV4-3 and TRBJ1-1, with unresolved D. Trimming removed 2 bases from V and 0 bases from J, with 4 bases in between. Per the germline V gene, CDR1 is LGHNA and CDR2 is YSLEER. The CDR3 is 13 residues long. This CDR3 is CASSQQLNTEAFF. CDR3 sequence (DNA): TGCGCCAGCAGCCAACAGCTGAACACTGAAGCTTTCTTT.

The V gene is TRBV9, the J gene TRBJ1-1; perhaps TRBD1 as D (6 bases). Germline-derived CDR1 and CDR2 are SGDLS and YYNGEE. The CDR3 has 14 residues. V was pared by 0 bases and J by 5 bases, with 11 bases between. The DNA of the CDR3 is TGTGCCAGCAGCGTAGGAGGGGGGCCGACTGAAGCTTTCTTT. Translated: CASSVGGGPTEAFF.

The chain couples TRBV27 to TRBJ1-2, with 10 bases identical to TRBD1. The V gene's germline CDR1 is MNHEY and CDR2 SMNVEV (reference sequence). This CDR3 has 14 amino acids. Unmatched junction bases numbered 4, after V lost 1 base and J lost 8 bases. The DNA of the CDR3 is TGTGCCAGCAGTTTATACGGGACAGGGGTCGGCTACACCTTC. Translated: CASSLYGTGVGYTF.

This clonotype occurred a few times. The chain links TRBV28 to TRBJ2-6; TRBD1 matches at 9 bases. The V gene end was trimmed by 1 base and the J gene end by 2 bases; junction bases not matched to a gene: 6. The CDR3 has 18 residues. Germline CDR1 and CDR2: MDHEN and SYDVKM. The CDR3 sequence is CASSLLGQGRPGANVLTF. DNA for the CDR3: TGTGCCAGCAGTTTATTGGGACAGGGTAGGCCTGGGGCCAACGTCCTGACTTTC.

The V gene is TRBV12-3 or TRBV12-4, the J gene TRBJ2-3; D uncertain. The CDR3 totals 15 residues. V dropped 2 bases and J dropped 2 bases, with 11 bases sitting between them. The CDR3 DNA reads as TGTGCCAGCAGTTTATCTCTGGACCTCACAGATACGCAGTATTTT. This codes for CASSLSLDLTDTQYF.

This clonotype was seen many times. CDR3 in amino acids: CASRTQGAIGELFF. CDR3 DNA: TGTGCCAGCAGAACCCAGGGGGCTATCGGGGAGCTGTTTTTT. The chain combines TRBV2 with TRBJ2-2, with 8 bases that match TRBD1. Germline values: CDR1 SNHLY, CDR2 FYNNEI. This CDR3 comprises 14 residues. Trimming removed 6 bases from V and 7 bases from J; junction bases left unmatched: 7.

This rearrangement joins TRBV3-1 to TRBJ1-6, with D unclear. The CDR3 consists of 15 residues. Trimming took off 0 bases at V and 4 bases at J, with 7 bases between the two ends. The germline V gene encodes CDR1 LGHDT and CDR2 YNNKEL (reference sequence). The CDR3 loop reads CASSQDPGYNSPLHF. For the CDR3, the DNA is TGTGCCAGCAGCCAAGATCCGGGATATAATTCACCCCTCCACTTT.

The chain links TRBV20-1 to TRBJ1-2; no clear D. CDR3 size: 14 residues. Trimming stripped 0 bases from V and 4 bases from J, with 12 bases between. The V gene's germline CDR1 is DFQATT and CDR2 SNEGSKA (reference sequence). The CDR3 coding sequence is TGCAGTGCTAGAGATCTCCGCAGCGTCTATGGCTACACCTTC. This encodes CSARDLRSVYGYTF.

This chain links TRBV4-2 with TRBJ2-5; no clear D. Trimming removed 0 bases at V and 1 base at J, with 9 bases between. The length of the CDR3 is 15 residues. Germline V gene lookup returns CDR1 LGHNA and CDR2 YNFKEQ. The CDR3 loop is CASSQDELVQETQYF. In DNA, the CDR3 is TGTGCCAGCAGCCAAGATGAGCTCGTCCAAGAGACCCAGTACTTC.

This clonotype was counted only a few times. The V gene is TRBV2, the J gene TRBJ1-3, with 9 positions matching TRBD1. This CDR3 spans 16 amino acids. V dropped 7 bases and J dropped 0; count of bases not matched to a gene: 7. The germline gives CDR1 SNHLY, CDR2 FYNNEI. CDR3 protein: CASTRDREVSGNTIYF. CDR3 bases: TGTGCCAGCACCCGGGACAGGGAAGTCTCTGGAAACACCATATATTTT. The whole variable domain, filled in from reference TRBV2 and TRBJ1-3, reads EPEVTQTPSHQVTQMGQEVILRCVPISNHLYFYWYRQILGQKVEFLVSFYNNEISEKSEIFDDQFSVERPDGSNFTLKIRSTKLEDSAMYFCASTRDREVSGNTIYFGEGSWLTVV.

This sequence joins TRBV6-1 and TRBJ2-7; 10 nucleotides align to TRBD2. The germline CDR1 and CDR2 sequences are MNHNS and SASEGT. Trimming took 3 bases from V and 2 from J; bases not matched to a gene: 4. The CDR3 extends over 15 amino acids. Here the CDR3 reads CASSEPSGGTYEQYF. The CDR3, as DNA: TGTGCCAGCAGTGAGCCTAGCGGGGGAACCTACGAGCAGTACTTC.

The rearrangement uses TRBV15 and TRBJ2-1, with TRBD1 as a possible D gene (5 bases). CDR3 length: 17 residues. Germline CDR1 reads LNHNV; CDR2 reads YYDKDF (reference sequence). V shed 0 bases and J shed 0 bases, with 12 bases lying between them. In DNA, the CDR3 is TGTGCCACCAGCAGAGATCTTCAGGGAAGCTCCTACAATGAGCAGTTCTTC. Translation: CATSRDLQGSSYNEQFF. Variable domain in full (rest from reference TRBV15 and TRBJ2-1): DAMVIQNPRYQVTQFGKPVTLSCSQTLNHNVMYWYQQKSSQAPKLLFHYYDKDFNNEADTPDNFQSRRPNTSFCFLDIRSPGLGDTAMYLCATSRDLQGSSYNEQFFGPGTRLTVL.

This sequence joins TRBV29-1 and TRBJ1-1; no firm D call. V was pared by 3 bases and J by 8 bases, with 10 bases between. The CDR3 loop spans 11 amino acids. The germline CDR1 and CDR2 sequences are SQVTM and ANQGSEA. DNA for the CDR3: TGCAGCGTTGATGACTTCGACGAAGCTTTCTTT. As protein: CSVDDFDEAFF.

The chain joins TRBV12-3 or TRBV12-4 to TRBJ1-1; 9 nucleotides match TRBD1. The trim removed 6 bases at V and 5 bases at J, leaving 10 bases unmatched. CDR3 length: 15 amino acids. CDR3 protein: CASSFETGGRTEAFF. Here the CDR3 DNA reads TGTGCCAGCAGCTTCGAGACAGGGGGTAGGACTGAAGCTTTCTTT.

The chain joins TRBV2 to TRBJ1-1; D ambiguous. Germline CDR1 is SNHLY and CDR2 is FYNNEI. V lost 6 bases and J 4 bases, leaving 15 bases between the germline ends. The CDR3 length is 14 residues. This CDR3 reads CASSRREEGTEAFF. The CDR3 DNA follows: TGTGCCAGCAGCCGACGGGAAGAAGGCACTGAAGCTTTCTTT.

The chain combines TRBV6-5 with TRBJ2-3; 8 bases match TRBD1. V trimming: 0 bases; J trimming: 6 bases; junction bases outside the gene matches: 5. CDR1 and CDR2 from the germline V gene are MNHEY and SVGAGI. This CDR3 contains 15 residues. CDR3 coding DNA: TGTGCCAGCAGTTACTCTTCAGGGGGCAGGGATACGCAGTATTTT. Amino acid sequence: CASSYSSGGRDTQYF.